The 17 T cell receptor beta chains below all came from one sample that was sequenced in a study of human T cells and chemical hapten exposure. Time point denoted: patch test 1, 2 weeks after DPC sensitization. Indicated treatment: therapeutic diphenylcyclopropenone sensitization with weekly scalp DPC. Using its own MiXCR run on the RACE reads, TCRdb lists one record per CDR3 protein. The sample shows 350,000 or so distinct CDR3 sequences, roughly 6.9% of them seen only once. Sample: whole blood, taken in connection with sensitization to the hapten diphenylcyclopropenone (DPC). Every receptor here comes from a woman aged 18 to 35 with alopecia areata. Some clones in this sample may be carry-over from other donors' samples.

This sequence joins TRBV2 and TRBJ2-3; D uncertain. The germline V gene has CDR1 SNHLY and CDR2 FYNNEI. This CDR3 contains 14 residues. The germline V and J ends were trimmed by 6 bases and 4 bases, with 14 bases remaining between them. In nucleotides, the CDR3 is TGTGCCAGCAGAGGTCCCATTAGTTCAGATACGCAGTATTTT. This sequence encodes CASRGPISSDTQYF.

This clonotype has a handful of counts. This chain links TRBV4-3 with TRBJ2-7; 8 bases match TRBD1. Trimming took 0 bases from V and 3 from J; bases not matched to a gene: 13. Germline V gene data show CDR1 as LGHNA and CDR2 as YSLEER. CDR3 length: 18 amino acids. In nucleotides, the CDR3 is TGCGCCAGCAGCCAAGATGTTGGGCGGGGACAGGAGAACTACGAGCAGTACTTC. Its protein is CASSQDVGRGQENYEQYF.

In its sample, this clonotype was seen a few times. The J gene is TRBJ2-3, the V gene TRBV2; the D gene is possibly TRBD2 (5 bases). Germline CDR1 and CDR2: SNHLY and FYNNEI. Trimming removed 8 bases from V and 1 base from J, with 16 bases in between. This CDR3 region has 15 residues. This chain's CDR3 is CASGVQRRRTDTQYF. The CDR3, as DNA: TGTGCCAGCGGGGTCCAGCGGAGGCGCACAGATACGCAGTATTTT.

There are many counts of this clonotype. V usage is TRBV4-1 and J usage is TRBJ2-7, with a possible D match to TRBD1 (6 bases). Germline V CDR1 and CDR2: MGHRA, YSYEKL. V dropped 1 base and J dropped 0 bases, with 13 bases sitting between them. CDR3 length equals 16 residues. The CDR3 coding sequence is TGCGCCAGCAGCCAAGGGCTACAGGGTGGCTCCTACGAGCAGTACTTC. Its protein is CASSQGLQGGSYEQYF.

This clonotype occurred many times. The CDR3 sequence: CASGNQPQHF. The CDR3 nucleotides read TGTGCCAGCGGCAATCAGCCCCAGCATTTT. The V and J genes are TRBV28 and TRBJ1-5, with D uncertain. The CDR3 runs 10 residues. The V gene's germline CDR1 is MDHEN and CDR2 SYDVKM. The V end was cut by 8 bases, the J end by 2 bases, with 1 base between.

This clonotype was recorded a few times. The J gene is TRBJ2-1, the V gene TRBV15; no reliable D call. This CDR3 is 15 amino acids long. The V end was cut by 0 bases, the J end by 5 bases, with 11 bases between. Germline loops: CDR1 LNHNV, CDR2 YYDKDF (reference sequence). The CDR3 DNA is TGTGCCACCAGCAGAGAAGATGCAGAGCACAATGAGCAGTTCTTC. Encoded protein: CATSREDAEHNEQFF.

This clonotype turned up a few times. The chain combines TRBV20-1 with TRBJ1-2; the match to TRBD1 covers 8 bases. The CDR3 totals 16 residues. The V and J ends lost 5 bases and 2 bases, in that order; junction bases with no gene match: 13. Germline V CDR1 and CDR2: DFQATT, SNEGSKA (reference sequence). Written as DNA, the CDR3 is TGCAGTGCTTATACCTTCTTCGGACAGGGAAACTATGGCTACACCTTC. It translates to CSAYTFFGQGNYGYTF.

The chain employs TRBV5-6 and TRBJ2-5, with D hard to call. Trimming left V 2 bases short and J 2 bases short, with 16 bases between. Germline loops: CDR1 SGHDT, CDR2 YYEEEE. CDR3 length: 16 residues. The CDR3 is CASSFRIPLPQETQYF. The CDR3 DNA reads TGTGCCAGCAGCTTCCGGATACCTTTACCACAAGAGACCCAGTACTTC.

This clonotype came up a few times. A junction end diverges from the germline sequence, so it may reflect a read error. The CDR3, as DNA: TGTGCCAGCAGATACTCCCCGGGCCCTAGCTCCTACGAGCAGTACTTC. It translates to CASRYSPGPSSYEQYF. V usage is TRBV6-5 and J usage is TRBJ2-7, with D unclear. The length of the CDR3 is 16 residues. Germline V gene data show CDR1 as MNHEY and CDR2 as SVGAGI.

The table lists this clonotype with many counts. V gene TRBV29-1 combines with J gene TRBJ1-2, with 8 bases fitting TRBD1. Trimming at V came to 5 bases and at J to 7 bases, leaving 6 bases not matched to a gene. This CDR3 has 12 amino acids. Germline assignment: CDR1 SQVTM and CDR2 ANQGSEA. CDR3 in amino acids: CSVTGQGAGYTF. CDR3 coding DNA: TGCAGCGTTACCGGGCAGGGGGCTGGCTACACCTTC.

This clonotype was seen ten or more times. The chain recombines TRBV7-2 with TRBJ2-5; D uncertain. V dropped 6 bases and J dropped 1 base, with 9 bases sitting between them. The CDR3 loop spans 13 amino acids. CDR1 and CDR2 (germline): SGHTA, FQGNSA. In DNA form, the CDR3 reads TGTGCCAGCAGTATCCCGGTCCAAGAGACCCAGTACTTC. This codes for CASSIPVQETQYF. Full variable domain (remainder filled in from reference TRBV7-2 and TRBJ2-5): GAGVSQSPSNKVTEKGKDVELRCDPISGHTALYWYRQSLGQGLEFLIYFQGNSAPDKSGLPSDRFSAERTGGSVSTLTIQRTQQEDSAVYLCASSIPVQETQYFGPGTRLLVL.

This chain uses TRBV6-5 with TRBJ1-1; D not certain. The CDR3 totals 14 residues. Per germline, CDR1 MNHEY and CDR2 SVGAGI. Trimming shortened V by 0 bases and J by 6 bases, and 11 bases separated the two germline ends. The CDR3 is CASSYSSGGAEAFF. CDR3 nucleotide sequence: TGTGCCAGCAGTTACTCGAGCGGTGGAGCTGAAGCTTTCTTT.

The V call is TRBV15, the J call TRBJ1-5; D is possibly TRBD1 (5 bases). The germline V gene has CDR1 LNHNV and CDR2 YYDKDF (reference sequence). The CDR3 length is 15 residues. The ends were cut back, 7 bases at V and 5 bases at J, with 18 bases in the middle. The CDR3 nucleotides read TGTGCCACCAAGGATGGGCAGGGAGGTGATCAGCCCCAGCATTTT. Protein product: CATKDGQGGDQPQHF.

This clonotype was seen only a few times. This chain uses TRBV5-1 with TRBJ2-7, with D unclear. CDR3 length: 16 amino acids. V was trimmed by 2 bases and J by 2 bases, leaving 17 bases between them. CDR1 is SGHRS, CDR2 YFSETQ, per germline. This chain's CDR3 is CASSFDLGMKAYEQYF. CDR3 bases: TGCGCCAGCAGCTTTGACTTAGGGATGAAGGCCTACGAGCAGTACTTC.

This clonotype was observed a handful of times. This chain links TRBV5-1 with TRBJ2-5; maybe TRBD2 (6 bases). The length of the CDR3 is 12 residues. Germline CDR1 and CDR2: SGHRS and YFSETQ. V lost 5 bases, J lost 4 bases, and 9 bases lay in between. In DNA form, the CDR3 reads TGCGCCAGCAGGGGACTGAGAGAGACCCAGTACTTC. Its protein is CASRGLRETQYF.

This clonotype was counted many times. The J gene is TRBJ1-5, the V gene TRBV11-2, with D uncertain. This CDR3 spans 13 amino acids. The ends were cut back, 5 bases at V and 7 bases at J, with 12 bases in the middle. Germline lookup yields CDR1 SGHAT and CDR2 FQNNGV. The CDR3, as DNA: TGTGCCAGCAGCCAAGGCCTCAGGCAGCCCCAGCATTTT. Translated: CASSQGLRQPQHF.

The V and J genes are TRBV9 and TRBJ1-1; tentatively, D is TRBD1 (6 bases). V gave up 3 bases and J gave up 0 bases, with 18 bases separating them. Germline V CDR1 and CDR2: SGDLS, YYNGEE. CDR3 size: 17 residues. The CDR3 DNA reads TGTGCCAGCAGCGCCGGACCGGGACACGGAATGAACACTGAAGCTTTCTTT. This gives the protein CASSAGPGHGMNTEAFF.